These T cell receptor beta chains were read from a single sample in a study of technical replicates of blood from four donors. Using immunoSEQ multiplex PCR, the repertoire was profiled, and TCRdb retains in-frame clones only, with some absent. The sample lists 55,000 to 75,000 clones; more than 85% were seen once. Sample: PBMCs. These receptors were taken from a human donor in good health. Some clones in this sample may be carry-over from other donors' samples. Both conserved end residues are part of each CDR3. The D gene is left open where the match is weak. Expanded clones get a size class; other rows say once, few or many, or leave the size out.

j_gene: TRBJ1-2
d_gene: NA
abundance: once
v_gene: TRBV4-2
CDR3aa: CASSQGLRGTGNYGYTF
CDR3nt: TGTGCCAGCAGCCAAGGGCTCCGGGGTACAGGGAACTATGGCTACACCTTC

j_gene: TRBJ1-2
d_gene: NA
abundance: NA
v_gene: TRBV7-2
CDR3aa: CASSRTLANYGYTF
CDR3nt: TGTGCCAGCAGCCGCACTTTGGCTAACTATGGCTACACCTTC

j_gene: TRBJ1-1
d_gene: NA
abundance: NA
v_gene: TRBV6-5
CDR3aa: CASTYGGYNTEAFF
CDR3nt: TGTGCCAGCACCTACGGGGGGTACAACACTGAAGCTTTCTTT

j_gene: TRBJ1-4
d_gene: NA
abundance: NA
v_gene: TRBV5-1
CDR3aa: CASSLGGASTNEKLFF
CDR3nt: TGCGCCAGCAGCTTGGGGGGCGCGTCAACTAATGAAAAACTGTTTTTT

j_gene: TRBJ1-2
d_gene: TRBD1
abundance: NA
v_gene: TRBV5-6
CDR3aa: CASRGWTGGNYGYTF
CDR3nt: TGTGCCAGCAGGGGGTGGACAGGGGGCAACTATGGCTACACCTTC

j_gene: TRBJ2-7
d_gene: NA
abundance: NA
v_gene: TRBV5-1
CDR3aa: CASSLSPGNEQYF
CDR3nt: TGCGCCAGCAGCTTGTCCCCGGGGAACGAGCAGTACTTC

j_gene: TRBJ2-7
d_gene: NA
abundance: NA
v_gene: TRBV29-1
CDR3aa: CSVAQEAYEQYF
CDR3nt: TGCAGCGTTGCACAGGAAGCCTACGAGCAGTACTTC

j_gene: TRBJ2-1
d_gene: TRBD2
abundance: NA
v_gene: TRBV5-4
CDR3aa: CASSSPPSGSYNEQFF
CDR3nt: TGTGCCAGCAGCTCCCCCCCTAGCGGGTCCTACAATGAGCAGTTCTTC

j_gene: TRBJ1-2
d_gene: TRBD1
abundance: NA
v_gene: TRBV15
CDR3aa: CATSRWTGDDGYTF
CDR3nt: TGTGCCACCAGCAGGTGGACAGGTGATGATGGCTACACCTTC

j_gene: TRBJ2-3
d_gene: NA
abundance: NA
v_gene: TRBV2
CDR3aa: CASIRELAPTDTQYF
CDR3nt: TGTGCCAGCATCCGAGAGCTAGCGCCCACAGATACGCAGTATTTT

j_gene: TRBJ1-5
d_gene: TRBD1
abundance: once
v_gene: TRBV18
CDR3aa: CASSPHRQGRGQPQHF
CDR3nt: TGTGCCAGCTCACCCCACAGACAGGGTAGGGGTCAGCCCCAGCATTTT

j_gene: TRBJ1-5
d_gene: TRBD1
abundance: NA
v_gene: TRBV5-3
CDR3aa: CARSFHRLDRDPYQPQHF
CDR3nt: TGTGCCAGAAGCTTCCACCGTTTAGACAGGGACCCTTATCAGCCCCAGCATTTT

j_gene: TRBJ1-4
d_gene: TRBD1
abundance: NA
v_gene: TRBV29-1
CDR3aa: CSVTGGQTNEKLFF
CDR3nt: TGCAGCGTGACAGGGGGCCAAACTAATGAAAAACTGTTTTTT

j_gene: TRBJ1-3
d_gene: NA
abundance: NA
v_gene: TRBV11-2
CDR3aa: CASRRSRNTIYF
CDR3nt: TGTGCCAGCAGACGTAGTAGAAACACCATATATTTT

j_gene: TRBJ2-7
d_gene: TRBD2
abundance: NA
v_gene: TRBV6-1
CDR3aa: CASSEGLAGSYEQYF
CDR3nt: TGTGCCAGCAGTGAGGGACTAGCGGGATCTTACGAGCAGTACTTC

j_gene: TRBJ2-1
d_gene: TRBD2
abundance: NA
v_gene: TRBV7-3
CDR3aa: CASSISGGASSYNEQFF
CDR3nt: TGTGCCAGCAGCATTAGCGGGGGGGCGAGCTCCTACAATGAGCAGTTCTTC

j_gene: TRBJ2-1
d_gene: TRBD2
abundance: once
v_gene: TRBV7-8
CDR3aa: CASSRGTRLAGKDEQFF
CDR3nt: TGTGCCAGCAGCCGAGGGACCCGGCTAGCGGGAAAGGATGAGCAGTTCTTC

j_gene: TRBJ1-2
d_gene: TRBD1
abundance: NA
v_gene: TRBV9
CDR3aa: CASSVGQGVGGYTF
CDR3nt: TGTGCCAGCAGCGTAGGTCAGGGGGTTGGTGGCTACACCTTC

j_gene: TRBJ1-6
d_gene: TRBD1
abundance: NA
v_gene: TRBV6-5
CDR3aa: CASSDRGALHF
CDR3nt: TGTGCCAGCAGTGACAGGGGGGCCCTCCACTTT

j_gene: TRBJ2-1
d_gene: TRBD2
abundance: NA
v_gene: TRBV27
CDR3aa: CASSFPSGGMDEQFF
CDR3nt: TGTGCCAGCAGTTTCCCTAGCGGGGGGATGGATGAGCAGTTCTTC

j_gene: TRBJ2-7
d_gene: TRBD2
abundance: NA
v_gene: TRBV7-2
CDR3aa: CASSRGRGRGAYEQYF
CDR3nt: TGTGCCAGCAGCCGAGGCCGAGGGCGGGGGGCCTACGAGCAGTACTTC

j_gene: TRBJ2-7
d_gene: NA
abundance: NA
v_gene: TRBV4-1
CDR3aa: CASSQVGSSPSYEQYF
CDR3nt: TGCGCCAGCAGCCAAGTAGGGAGTTCCCCCTCCTACGAGCAGTACTTC

j_gene: TRBJ1-1
d_gene: TRBD1
abundance: NA
v_gene: TRBV5-6
CDR3aa: CASSLESRDRNTEAFF
CDR3nt: TGTGCCAGCAGCTTGGAGTCCCGGGACAGGAACACTGAAGCTTTCTTT

j_gene: TRBJ2-7
d_gene: TRBD2
abundance: NA
v_gene: TRBV29-1
CDR3aa: CSVVEAGVGYEQYF
CDR3nt: TGCAGCGTTGTAGAAGCGGGAGTGGGATACGAGCAGTACTTC

j_gene: TRBJ2-1
d_gene: TRBD2
abundance: once
v_gene: TRBV15
CDR3aa: CATKRGLAGGHYNEQFF
CDR3nt: TGTGCCACCAAACGGGGACTAGCAGGGGGACACTACAATGAGCAGTTCTTC

j_gene: TRBJ2-1
d_gene: NA
abundance: NA
v_gene: TRBV7-3
CDR3aa: CASRTDGEDEQFF
CDR3nt: TGTGCCAGCAGGACTGACGGGGAGGATGAGCAGTTCTTC

j_gene: TRBJ2-2
d_gene: TRBD1
abundance: NA
v_gene: TRBV7-8
CDR3aa: CASSSSPGTGFANTGELFF
CDR3nt: TGTGCCAGCAGCTCAAGTCCCGGGACAGGGTTCGCGAACACCGGGGAGCTGTTTTTT

j_gene: TRBJ2-2
d_gene: TRBD2
abundance: NA
v_gene: TRBV4-3
CDR3aa: CASSPITGGTGELFF
CDR3nt: TGCGCCAGCAGCCCTATCACGGGGGGGACCGGGGAGCTGTTTTTT

j_gene: TRBJ2-1
d_gene: TRBD2
abundance: few
v_gene: TRBV4-3
CDR3aa: CASSPLAGGHEQFF
CDR3nt: TGCGCCAGCAGCCCGTTAGCGGGGGGGCATGAGCAGTTCTTC

j_gene: TRBJ2-5
d_gene: NA
abundance: NA
v_gene: TRBV4-3
CDR3aa: CASSLDRGGQETQYF
CDR3nt: TGCGCCAGCAGCCTCGATAGGGGTGGGCAAGAGACCCAGTACTTC

j_gene: TRBJ2-6
d_gene: NA
abundance: NA
v_gene: TRBV30
CDR3aa: CASTWARANVLTF
CDR3nt: TGTGCCAGTACATGGGCCCGGGCCAACGTCCTGACTTTC

j_gene: TRBJ1-5
d_gene: TRBD1
abundance: NA
v_gene: TRBV29-1
CDR3aa: CSAGQGVNQPQHF
CDR3nt: TGCAGCGCTGGACAGGGGGTCAATCAGCCCCAGCATTTT

j_gene: TRBJ2-5
d_gene: NA
abundance: NA
v_gene: TRBV5-4
CDR3aa: CASSLAPQAETQYF
CDR3nt: TGTGCCAGCAGCTTGGCCCCACAGGCAGAGACCCAGTACTTC

j_gene: TRBJ1-2
d_gene: NA
abundance: NA
v_gene: TRBV6-1
CDR3aa: CASSERPGHNRYGYTF
CDR3nt: TGTGCCAGCAGTGAAAGGCCGGGACATAATCGATATGGCTACACCTTC

j_gene: TRBJ2-5
d_gene: TRBD2
abundance: NA
v_gene: TRBV4-3
CDR3aa: CASSQDSGTSFETQYF
CDR3nt: TGCGCCAGCAGCCAAGATTCTGGGACTAGCTTTGAGACCCAGTACTTC

j_gene: TRBJ1-5
d_gene: TRBD1
abundance: NA
v_gene: TRBV5-5
CDR3aa: CASSADRGNQPQHF
CDR3nt: TGTGCCAGCAGCGCGGACAGGGGAAATCAGCCCCAGCATTTT

j_gene: TRBJ2-1
d_gene: NA
abundance: few
v_gene: TRBV15
CDR3aa: CATSRRLALYNEQFF
CDR3nt: TGTGCCACCAGCAGACGATTGGCCCTCTACAATGAGCAGTTCTTC

j_gene: TRBJ2-1
d_gene: NA
abundance: NA
v_gene: TRBV21-1
CDR3aa: CASSTLGTSNEQFF
CDR3nt: TGTGCCAGCAGCACCCTCGGGACTTCCAATGAGCAGTTCTTC

j_gene: TRBJ2-1
d_gene: NA
abundance: NA
v_gene: TRBV7-2
CDR3aa: CASSLSSLDNEQFF
CDR3nt: TGTGCCAGCAGCTTATCTAGCCTTGACAATGAGCAGTTCTTC

j_gene: TRBJ2-7
d_gene: NA
abundance: NA
v_gene: TRBV29-1
CDR3aa: CSVETDKPYEQYF
CDR3nt: TGCAGCGTTGAGACAGATAAACCCTACGAGCAGTACTTC

j_gene: TRBJ1-6
d_gene: NA
abundance: NA
v_gene: TRBV7-6
CDR3aa: CASSLAPTAYNSPLHF
CDR3nt: TGTGCCAGCAGCTTAGCGCCAACTGCCTATAATTCACCCCTCCACTTT

j_gene: TRBJ2-5
d_gene: TRBD1
abundance: NA
v_gene: TRBV15
CDR3aa: CATSSRQGEETQYF
CDR3nt: TGTGCCACCAGCAGCAGACAGGGGGAAGAGACCCAGTACTTC

j_gene: TRBJ2-5
d_gene: NA
abundance: NA
v_gene: TRBV2
CDR3aa: CAGGNPLQETQYF
CDR3nt: TGTGCCGGAGGCAACCCCTTACAAGAGACCCAGTACTTC

j_gene: TRBJ2-1
d_gene: TRBD2
abundance: NA
v_gene: TRBV6-5
CDR3aa: CASSRGLAVNEQFF
CDR3nt: TGTGCCAGCAGTAGGGGACTAGCGGTTAATGAGCAGTTCTTC

j_gene: TRBJ2-1
d_gene: TRBD2
abundance: NA
v_gene: TRBV30
CDR3aa: CAWSRAGGSPRFF
CDR3nt: TGTGCCTGGAGTCGGGCGGGAGGCTCCCCTCGGTTCTTC